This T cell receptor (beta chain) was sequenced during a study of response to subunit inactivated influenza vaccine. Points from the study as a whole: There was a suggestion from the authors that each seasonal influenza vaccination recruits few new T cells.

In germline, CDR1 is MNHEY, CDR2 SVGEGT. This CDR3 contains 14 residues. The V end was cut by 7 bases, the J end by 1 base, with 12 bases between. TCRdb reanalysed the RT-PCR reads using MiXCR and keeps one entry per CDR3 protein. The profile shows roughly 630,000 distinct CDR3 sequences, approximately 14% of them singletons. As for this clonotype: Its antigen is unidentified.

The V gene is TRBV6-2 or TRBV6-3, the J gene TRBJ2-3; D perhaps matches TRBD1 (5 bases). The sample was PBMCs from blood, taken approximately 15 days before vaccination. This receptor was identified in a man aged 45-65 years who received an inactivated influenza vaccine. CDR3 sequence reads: CASTRDSGTDTQYF. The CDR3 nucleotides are TGTGCCAGCACCAGGGATTCGGGCACAGATACGCAGTATTTT.